One and the same sample provided the 23 T cell receptor beta chains below, sequenced in a study of immune cell composition in non-small cell lung cancer (dated by TCRdb to between 2016 and 2019). The method was the immunoSEQ multiplex PCR assay. TCRdb mirrors the immuneACCESS table, restricted to in-frame sequences. Some clones are absent from its copies; in checked studies, under half trace to an unresolved V gene, and the reason for the others is unknown. The sample contains roughly 3,400 clones, approximately 80% of them found a single time. The ten largest clones represent 4% of the sample. The source material was lung tumor tissue. The receptors originated from a human donor with non-small cell lung cancer.

This clone was recorded only once. The rearrangement links TRBV7-2 to TRBJ1-1; D might be TRBD1 (5 bases). Germline CDR1 and CDR2: SGHTA and FQGNSA. The germline V and J ends were trimmed by 5 bases and 1 base, with 8 bases remaining between them. The CDR3 length is 13 residues. The CDR3 coding sequence is TGTGCCAGCAGCCGCACAGGGAACACTGAAGCTTTCTTT. It yields the protein CASSRTGNTEAFF.

The chain couples TRBV5-1 to TRBJ1-1; 9 bases line up with TRBD1. Unmatched junction bases numbered 8, after V lost 0 bases and J lost 2 bases. The CDR3 is 17 residues long. Germline V gene data show CDR1 as SGHRS and CDR2 as YFSETQ. The CDR3 region has the DNA TGCGCCAGCAGCTTGGTCTGGACAGGGGAAACTAACACTGAAGCTTTCTTT. Protein sequence: CASSLVWTGETNTEAFF.

The chain is built from TRBV10-3 and TRBJ2-2, with D uncertain. Trimming left V 6 bases short and J 2 bases short, with 13 bases between. The germline gives CDR1 ENHRY, CDR2 SYGVKD. CDR3 length equals 15 residues. CDR3 in amino acids: CAISFQAQNTGELFF. CDR3 DNA: TGTGCCATCAGCTTTCAGGCCCAAAACACCGGGGAGCTGTTTTTT.

This sequence joins TRBV5-8 and TRBJ2-2; 13 bases are shared with TRBD2. J gave up 2 bases and V 0 bases, and 4 bases lay outside the gene matches. This CDR3 spans 18 amino acids. The V gene's germline CDR1 is SGHTS and CDR2 YDEGEE. CDR3 DNA sequence: TGTGCCAGCAGCTTGGCCGGACTAGCGGGGGCCAACACCGGGGAGCTGTTTTTT. Translation gives CASSLAGLAGANTGELFF. The full variable domain, rest sourced from reference TRBV5-8 and TRBJ2-2, is EAGVTQSPTHLIKTRGQQATLRCSPISGHTSVYWYQQALGLGLQFLLWYDEGEERNRGNFPPRFSGRQFPNYSSELNVNALELEDSALYLCASSLAGLAGANTGELFFGEGSRLTVL.

This chain uses TRBV11-3 with TRBJ2-1; no clear D. From germline, CDR1 is SGHNT and CDR2 YENEEA. The CDR3 consists of 11 residues. Trimming removed 4 bases at V and 6 bases at J, with 4 bases between. CDR3: CASSSGNEQFF. Here the CDR3 DNA reads TGTGCCAGCAGCTCCGGCAATGAGCAGTTCTTC.

The chain joins TRBV5-1 to TRBJ1-2, with D uncertain. The V gene lost 0 bases and the J gene lost 8 bases, with 14 bases spanning the gap. The CDR3 length is 14 residues. Germline CDR1 and CDR2: SGHRS and YFSETQ. DNA for the CDR3: TGCGCCAGCAGCTTGGATCGAGGGTCTGGGGGCTACACCTTC. Translating gives CASSLDRGSGGYTF.

The sample holds a few counts of this clone. The J gene is TRBJ1-2, the V gene TRBV4-1, with 7 nucleotides matching TRBD1. The germline V gene encodes CDR1 MGHRA and CDR2 YSYEKL. The CDR3 totals 18 residues. Trimming at V came to 0 bases and at J to 1 base, leaving 11 bases not matched to a gene. In nucleotides, the CDR3 is TGCGCCAGCAGCCAAGATGCGGAATGGACAGGTCATAACTATGGCTACACCTTC. Residues: CASSQDAEWTGHNYGYTF.

V and J are TRBV11-3 and TRBJ2-1; TRBD2 matches at 11 bases. CDR3 length: 15 residues. Germline CDR1 reads SGHNT; CDR2 reads YENEEA. The trim removed 3 bases at V and 3 bases at J, leaving 1 base unmatched. The CDR3 here is CASSFSGGVYNEQFF. CDR3 nucleotides: TGTGCCAGCAGCTTTAGCGGGGGGGTCTACAATGAGCAGTTCTTC. Full variable domain (outside the CDR3, taken from reference TRBV11-3 and TRBJ2-1): EAGVVQSPRYKIIEKKQPVAFWCNPISGHNTLYWYLQNLGQGPELLIRYENEEAVDDSQLPKDRFSAERLKGVDSTLKIQPAELGDSAVYLCASSFSGGVYNEQFFGPGTRLTVL.

This chain uses TRBV6-5 with TRBJ2-4; D not resolved. The CDR3 runs to 14 residues. V lost 4 bases and J lost 8, with 15 bases in between. CDR1 and CDR2 from the germline V gene are MNHEY and SVGAGI. This CDR3 is CASSSPREADIQYF. The CDR3 DNA sequence: TGTGCCAGCAGTTCCCCACGCGAGGCGGACATTCAGTACTTC.

The rearrangement uses TRBV19 and TRBJ2-7, with 11 bases identical to TRBD1. The germline CDR1 and CDR2 sequences are LNHDA and SQIVND (reference sequence). The CDR3 length is 13 residues. The trim removed 8 bases at V and 4 bases at J, leaving 4 bases unmatched. CDR3 bases: TGTGCCAGTTGGGGACAGGGGGAATACGAGCAGTACTTC. Protein: CASWGQGEYEQYF. Variable domain in full (rest from reference TRBV19 and TRBJ2-7): DGGITQSPKYLFRKEGQNVTLSCEQNLNHDAMYWYRQDPGQGLRLIYYSQIVNDFQKGDIAEGYSVSREKKESFPLTVTSAQKNPTAFYLCASWGQGEYEQYFGPGTRLTVT.

The V gene is TRBV5-5, the J gene TRBJ2-5; weak D call: TRBD2 (5 bases). CDR3 length: 14 residues. V lost 3 bases and J lost 3, with 12 bases in between. Germline V CDR1 and CDR2: SGHKS, YYEKEE (reference sequence). CDR3 loop: CASSSKRGEETQYF. CDR3 in DNA: TGTGCCAGCAGCTCGAAACGGGGAGAAGAGACCCAGTACTTC.

The chain links TRBV4-1 to TRBJ2-7, with D perhaps TRBD2 (6 bases). The V gene lost 0 bases and the J gene lost 2 bases, with 14 bases spanning the gap. Germline CDR1 and CDR2: MGHRA and YSYEKL. This CDR3 has 16 amino acids. DNA of the CDR3: TGCGCCAGCAGCCAAGATGCGGGGCTATTTACCTACGAGCAGTACTTC. Its protein product is CASSQDAGLFTYEQYF.

The chain carries TRBV14 and TRBJ2-7, with 11 positions matching TRBD2. The V gene's germline CDR1 is SGHDN and CDR2 FVKESK. This CDR3 is 16 amino acids long. Unmatched junction bases numbered 5, after V lost 0 bases and J lost 4 bases. The CDR3 protein is CASSQELAGGLYEQYF. CDR3 DNA sequence: TGTGCCAGCAGCCAAGAATTAGCGGGGGGGCTATACGAGCAGTACTTC.

The J gene is TRBJ2-5, the V gene TRBV7-9; 7 bases map to TRBD1. CDR3 length equals 17 residues. Losses at the gene ends were 3 bases for V and 4 bases for J; bases not matched to a gene: 14. Germline loops: CDR1 SEHNR, CDR2 FQNEAQ (reference sequence). The CDR3 loop is CASSFRGQPRVIETQYF. CDR3 coding DNA: TGTGCCAGCAGCTTTAGGGGACAGCCCCGGGTTATAGAGACCCAGTACTTC. Supplemented by reference TRBV7-9 and TRBJ2-5, the full variable domain reads DTGVSQNPRHKITKRGQNVTFRCDPISEHNRLYWYRQTLGQGPEFLTYFQNEAQLEKSRLLSDRFSAERPKGSFSTLEIQRTEQGDSAMYLCASSFRGQPRVIETQYFGPGTRLLVL.

The CDR3 region is CASSIGDRYEANEQFF. The CDR3, as DNA: TGTGCCAGTAGTATAGGGGACAGGTACGAAGCCAATGAGCAGTTCTTC. J is TRBJ2-1 and V is TRBV19; TRBD1 matches 8 bases. Germline loops: CDR1 LNHDA, CDR2 SQIVND (reference sequence). The CDR3 totals 16 residues. The J segment lost 6 bases and the V segment lost 1 base, leaving 8 bases of the junction unmatched.

The CDR3 nucleotides are TGTGCCAGCAGCCCGCGAGAAGGGGCGAACACTGAAGCTTTCTTT. As protein: CASSPREGANTEAFF. This sequence joins TRBV7-8 and TRBJ1-1; TRBD1 might be the D (5 bases). The CDR3 has 15 residues. Germline CDR1 SGHVS, CDR2 FQNEAQ. Trimming shortened V by 5 bases and J by 1 base, and 14 bases separated the two germline ends.

This chain joins TRBV14 and TRBJ1-2; weak D call: TRBD1 (5 bases). Germline V gene sequence: CDR1 SGHDN, CDR2 FVKESK. The CDR3 runs to 14 residues. V lost 2 bases to trimming and J lost 4 bases, with 11 bases between them. DNA for the CDR3: TGTGCCAGCAGCCAACTAAGGGGTGGCTATGGCTACACCTTC. It specifies CASSQLRGGYGYTF.

In its sample, this clone was seen once. The rearrangement links TRBV4-3 to TRBJ2-5; tentatively, D is TRBD1 (6 bases). The germline V and J ends were trimmed by 4 bases and 0 bases, with 12 bases remaining between them. CDR1 LGHNA and CDR2 YSLEER come from the germline V gene. This CDR3 is 15 amino acids long. For the CDR3, the DNA is TGCGCCAGCAGCCCCGGTGAGGGGGACCAAGAGACCCAGTACTTC. This translates into CASSPGEGDQETQYF.

CDR3 region: CSAAGPSLETQYF. In DNA form, the CDR3 reads TGCAGCGCTGCGGGTCCTAGTCTAGAGACCCAGTACTTC. This sequence joins TRBV29-1 and TRBJ2-5; D possibly corresponds to TRBD2 (5 bases). Germline-derived CDR1 and CDR2 are SQVTM and ANQGSEA. The CDR3 has 13 amino acids. Trimming removed 7 bases at V and 4 bases at J, with 16 bases between.

The chain uses TRBV9 and TRBJ2-7; TRBD1 matches 7 bases. Trimming took 0 bases from V and 5 from J; bases not matched to a gene: 5. Germline V gene data show CDR1 as SGDLS and CDR2 as YYNGEE. The CDR3 contains 14 residues. The CDR3 bases are TGTGCCAGCAGCGTAGTACAGGGGTCGGACGAGCAGTACTTC. Protein sequence: CASSVVQGSDEQYF. Full variable domain (outside the CDR3, taken from reference TRBV9 and TRBJ2-7): DSGVTQTPKHLITATGQRVTLRCSPRSGDLSVYWYQQSLDQGLQFLIQYYNGEERAKGNILERFSAQQFPDLHSELNLSSLELGDSALYFCASSVVQGSDEQYFGPGTRLTVT.

V and J are TRBV7-9 and TRBJ2-2; TRBD1 is a possible D gene (6 bases). The germline V gene has CDR1 SEHNR and CDR2 FQNEAQ (reference sequence). The V end lost 3 bases, the J end lost 2 bases, and 16 bases lay between the germline ends. There are 17 residues in the CDR3. CDR3: CASSLGRQGINTGELFF. The CDR3 region has the DNA TGTGCCAGCAGCTTGGGAAGGCAGGGGATCAACACCGGGGAGCTGTTTTTT.

By proportion, this clone is large. V is TRBV27 and J is TRBJ2-2; 10 bases line up with TRBD1. The junction had 8 bases not matched to a gene; V was cut back by 5 bases and J by 2 bases. The CDR3 runs to 17 residues. CDR1 MNHEY and CDR2 SMNVEV come from the germline V gene (reference sequence). In DNA, the CDR3 is TGTGCCAGCAGTACCTCGGGACAGGGGATTAACACCGGGGAGCTGTTTTTT. The encoded protein is CASSTSGQGINTGELFF.

This chain uses TRBV5-1 with TRBJ2-1, with 7 nucleotides matching TRBD1. J lost 6 bases, V lost 1 base, and 7 bases had no gene match. The CDR3 loop spans 15 amino acids. Per germline, CDR1 SGHRS and CDR2 YFSETQ. The CDR3 bases are TGCGCCAGCAGCTTGTTAGGACAGGAATTCAATGAGCAGTTCTTC. This gives the protein CASSLLGQEFNEQFF. Supplemented by reference TRBV5-1 and TRBJ2-1, the full variable domain reads KAGVTQTPRYLIKTRGQQVTLSCSPISGHRSVSWYQQTPGQGLQFLFEYFSETQRNKGNFPGRFSGRQFSNSRSEMNVSTLELGDSALYLCASSLLGQEFNEQFFGPGTRLTVL.